The present T cell receptor (beta chain) was sequenced within a study of siplizumab effects on memory and regulatory T cells. Study-level results: Some alloreactive sequences were traceable to unstimulated CD4+ memory cells, and siplizumab significantly reduced them. Proliferating Tregs' suppressive function in siplizumab cultures went unconfirmed. Naive versus memory phenotype went unassigned for roughly 75-96% of proliferating CD4+ or CD8+ clones.

The V gene end was trimmed by 0 bases and the J gene end by 4 bases; junction bases not matched to a gene: 10. Germline values: CDR1 KGHSH, CDR2 LQKENI. The CDR3 length is 18 residues. Assayed TCR templates numbered roughly 93,000 for each sample. Sequenced by immunoSEQ multiplex PCR; TCRdb stores in-frame clones only, minus some. The table records approximately 98,000 clones, roughly 94% of them present only once. As to this clone: Its antigen remains unidentified.

The chain links TRBV18 to TRBJ1-5; 9 bases map to TRBD1. Sequences were obtained from non-Treg CD4+ T cells sorted from blood. This clonotype originated in a human donor in good health. The CDR3 protein is CASSPPSRGQGNNQPQHF. The CDR3 nucleotides are TGTGCCAGCTCACCACCGTCCAGAGGACAGGGGAATAATCAGCCCCAGCATTTT.